This entry concerns a single T cell receptor beta chain. What it recognizes is unknown. TCR beta CDR3 regions were amplified from RNA transcripts. After a first-round RT-PCR with HTBI primers, a second-round multiplex PCR was run. Via MiXCR, TCRdb re-called the multiplex PCR reads, giving one row per CDR3 protein. This sample yields roughly 500,000 distinct CDR3 sequences, of which approximately 15% are seen a single time; 8% to 10% belongs to the top ten. V lost 4 bases, J lost 3 bases, and 21 bases lay in between. The V gene's germline CDR1 is MDHEN and CDR2 SYDVKM. CDR3 length: 17 amino acids. This record belongs to a study of Graves' ophthalmopathy and Graves' hyperthyroidism. Overall study context: Specimen type is peripheral blood, obtained at initial diagnosis before any treatment. Findings of the study overall: Among expanded thyroid clonotypes above 0.001 frequency, most also occurred in blood.

Fresh peripheral blood (over 9.5 ml) yielded the PBMCs. The chain links TRBV28 to TRBJ1-2; no clear D. The material sequenced was blood. The source is a woman aged 25 to 39 with Graves' ophthalmopathy. The CDR3 loop is CASSSSPNTVAYYGYTF. As DNA, the CDR3 is TGTGCCAGCAGTTCCTCCCCTAACACGGTAGCCTACTATGGCTACACCTTC.